The clone carrying this T cell receptor beta chain was observed once. Its target is unknown. Genomic DNA of each subset was evenly split across several immunoSEQ plates. Here immunoSEQ multiplex PCR was the method, and the copy in TCRdb shows in-frame clones only, minus some. The table lists about 2.3 million clones, around 93% of them singletons. This sample was taken from a study of shared clonotypes between healthy human individuals. Whole-study findings and limits: Relative to memory subsets, naive subsets generally showed larger estimated richness.

Germline lookup yields CDR1 SEHNR and CDR2 FQNEAQ (reference sequence). This CDR3 is built from 16 residues. The V gene end was trimmed by 5 bases and the J gene end by 0 bases; junction bases not matched to a gene: 9. The sample was naive CD4+ T cells from PBMCs. The subset: CD45RA+ positively selected. The receptor was derived from a man younger than 35 in good health. Some clones in this sample may be carry-over from other donors' samples. The chain joins TRBV7-9 to TRBJ2-7, with TRBD1 matching 8 bases. CDR3 bases: TGTGCCAGCAGCGGAAGCCACAGGGGGAACTCCTACGAGCAGTACTTC. Residues: CASSGSHRGNSYEQYF.